This T cell receptor beta chain was profiled in a study of T cells in Graves' hyperthyroidism and ophthalmopathy (dated by TCRdb to between 2017 and 2020). In terms of the full investigation: To identify TCR V-J signatures that set the groups apart, the researchers used a discovery cohort of 95 to 100 patients, made up of roughly 40 with Graves' ophthalmopathy and some 58 with stable Graves' hyperthyroidism. Whether ophthalmopathy could be predicted prospectively was tested in an independent validation cohort made up of under 20 hyperthyroidism patients plus 17 patients who later progressed to ophthalmopathy. The 75 to 100 discovery patients were randomly split 7:3 into training and test sets. In addition, the study compared T-cell repertoires in thyroid tissue and in blood from six Graves' hyperthyroidism patients. After sampling, hyperthyroidism patients received methimazole starting at 30 mg daily, and ophthalmopathy patients received high-dose intravenous methylprednisolone. The paper describes TCR Vbeta CDR3 sequencing of 140 or so peripheral blood samples, made up of some 40 ophthalmopathy patients, roughly 72 hyperthyroidism patients and some 17 progressor patients.

TCR beta CDR3 regions were amplified from RNA transcripts. For the first round of RT-PCR on the TCR CDR3, the HTBI primer set was used together with the Qiagen OneStep RT-PCR kit. The libraries were constructed in a second round of multiplex PCR and then size-selected and purified. The libraries were sequenced on an Illumina HiSeq2000 using paired-end 100 bp reads. In the authors' own workflow: SOAPnuke was used to process the raw data, removing reads that contained adapters or uncalled bases, had a mean Phred below 15, or lacked an exact match to the constant primer or identifier. High-quality paired reads were merged with COPE v1.2.5, and unique nucleotide sequences were defined as clonotypes. MiTCR v1.1 was used to align clonotypes to the IMGT TRBV, TRBD and TRBJ reference segments. Only V-J combinations with frequency above 0.0001, covering 99% to 99.2% of repertoires, were analysed. A TCS score was defined as the ratio between F50 (clonal expansion) and ExV (chaos), using BLOSUM62-based TCRdist between CDR3 peptides within each V-J. Welch's t-statistics and random forest reduced several hundred V-J features to roughly 13, which were used in a naive Bayes classifier (R e1071). TCRdb handled the public reads itself, with Q25 trimming in fastp and clone calling in MiXCR, and kept productive beta chains. Each entry merges the rows of one CDR3 protein and shows their most common DNA and genes. The V and J calls and clone size are TCRdb's, not the authors'. In all, the sample holds approximately 590,000 distinct CDR3 sequences, and 40% to 55% of those were seen once. The ten largest clones add up to roughly 8.2% of the sample.

Concerning this clonotype: Its antigen is not yet known. No much larger clonotype is one base removed from it; base qualities were not supplied.

Reading the germline V gene gives CDR1 WSHSY and CDR2 SAAADI. The CDR3 covers 15 residues, taking in both the cysteine and the phenylalanine. Just the 45-base CDR3 DNA is kept, in frame starting at base 1. The germline ends are 21 bases apart after V is trimmed by 7 bases and J by 6 bases. The paper as a whole reports these results and caveats: During validation, the model predicted progression to ophthalmopathy a median of approximately 7 months ahead of onset, with approximately 70% sensitivity and roughly 75% specificity. Ophthalmopathy was separated from stable hyperthyroidism by a 13 V-J signature model, with about 88% sensitivity and about 81% specificity obtained in cross-validation and 80%/75% obtained in testing. Blood samples also contained most of the expanded thyroid clonotypes (frequency above 0.001), which suggests that blood repertoires may reflect thyroid immune responses. Sample size was not statistically predetermined, and investigators were not blinded to group allocation.

A patient counted as having stable Graves' hyperthyroidism if no progression to ophthalmopathy occurred over 18 months of follow-up. Hyperthyroidism patients were newly diagnosed, had a disease duration of under 2 months, and were aged 18 to 65 years. The study excluded patients with uncontrolled infections, other autoimmune diseases, pregnancy or lactation. Diagnoses were based on clinical symptoms, serum thyroxine and TRAb, thyroid ultrasound and orbital computed tomography. Total RNA was extracted with Trizol reagent, and quality was checked on an Agilent 2100 Bioanalyzer. The TCR sequence derives from a woman under 30 with Graves' hyperthyroidism. Donor details come from another sample of the same person, matched by shared clones. The material sequenced was peripheral blood or thyroid tissue (not recorded which). The chain couples TRBV10-2 to TRBJ1-2, with the D gene too uncertain to name. The DNA sequence is as follows: TGCGCCAGCAAGAGTTCATCCAGTGGCGCAGATGGCTACACCTTC. It specifies CASKSSSSGADGYTF.